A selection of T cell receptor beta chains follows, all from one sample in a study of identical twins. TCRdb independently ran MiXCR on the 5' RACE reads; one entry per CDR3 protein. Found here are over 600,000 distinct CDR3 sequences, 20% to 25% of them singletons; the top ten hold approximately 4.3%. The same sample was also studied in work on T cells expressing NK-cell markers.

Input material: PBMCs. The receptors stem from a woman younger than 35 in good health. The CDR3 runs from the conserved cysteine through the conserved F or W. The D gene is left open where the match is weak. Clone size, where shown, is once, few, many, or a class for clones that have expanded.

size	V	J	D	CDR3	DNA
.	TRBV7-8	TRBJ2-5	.	CASSLATPEETQYF	TGTGCCAGCAGCTTAGCCACCCCAGAAGAGACCCAGTACTTC
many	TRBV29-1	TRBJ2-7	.	CSVEEDSGYEQYF	TGCAGCGTTGAAGAGGACAGCGGCTACGAGCAGTACTTC
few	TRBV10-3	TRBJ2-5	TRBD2	CAISASGRETQYF	TGTGCCATCAGCGCTAGCGGCAGGGAGACCCAGTACTTC
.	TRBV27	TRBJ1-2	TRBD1	CASRKVGTGLYGYTF	TGTGCCAGCAGGAAGGTCGGGACAGGGCTCTATGGCTACACCTTC
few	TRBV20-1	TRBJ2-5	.	CSVATETQYF	TGCAGTGTAGCTACGGAGACCCAGTACTTC
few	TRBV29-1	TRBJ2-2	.	CSGRFTTGELFF	TGCAGCGGCCGATTTACCACCGGGGAGCTGTTTTTT
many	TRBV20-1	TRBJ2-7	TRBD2	CSALLATSGDEQYF	TGCAGTGCCCTACTAGCGACGAGTGGGGACGAGCAGTACTTC
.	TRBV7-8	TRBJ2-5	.	CASSLESQVGVTQYF	TGTGCCAGCAGCTTAGAAAGTCAGGTCGGGGTGACCCAGTACTTC
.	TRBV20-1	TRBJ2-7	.	CSAVGQELYEQYF	TGCAGTGCCGTTGGGCAGGAACTGTACGAGCAGTACTTC
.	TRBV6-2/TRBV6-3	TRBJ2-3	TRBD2	CASSPEPGLAGGPYSTDTQYF	TGTGCCAGCAGCCCCGAACCGGGACTAGCGGGAGGGCCGTACAGCACAGATACGCAGTATTTT
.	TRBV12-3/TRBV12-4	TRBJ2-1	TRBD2	CASSSSGSTNEQFF	TGTGCCAGCAGTTCTAGCGGGAGTACGAATGAGCAGTTCTTC
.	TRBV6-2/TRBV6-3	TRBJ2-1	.	CASSYKSRVPYNEQFF	TGTGCCAGCAGTTACAAATCGAGGGTCCCCTACAATGAGCAGTTCTTC
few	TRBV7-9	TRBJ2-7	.	CASSLELKGVEQYF	TGTGCCAGCAGCTTAGAGCTGAAGGGTGTCGAGCAGTACTTC
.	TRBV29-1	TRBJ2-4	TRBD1	CSVASGGLAKNIQYF	TGCAGCGTTGCCTCAGGGGGCCTAGCCAAAAACATTCAGTACTTC
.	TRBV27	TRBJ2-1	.	CASSRGREQFF	TGTGCCAGCTCGAGGGGGAGGGAGCAGTTCTTC
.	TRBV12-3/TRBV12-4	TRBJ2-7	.	CASSGGSEQYF	TGTGCCAGCTCGGGGGGCAGCGAGCAGTACTTC
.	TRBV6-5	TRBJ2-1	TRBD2	CASSLAGGIDEQFF	TGTGCCAGCAGTTTAGCGGGAGGGATCGATGAGCAGTTCTTC
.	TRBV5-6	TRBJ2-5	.	CASSLGLAYQETQYF	TGTGCCAGCAGCTTGGGCCTAGCGTACCAAGAGACCCAGTACTTC
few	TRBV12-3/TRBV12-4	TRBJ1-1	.	CASSSFARAYGNTEAFF	TGTGCCAGCAGCAGTTTCGCCAGGGCGTATGGGAACACTGAAGCTTTCTTT
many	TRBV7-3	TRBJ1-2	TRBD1	CASSQTGTGHGYTF	TGTGCCAGCAGCCAAACCGGGACAGGCCATGGCTACACCTTC
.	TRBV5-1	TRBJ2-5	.	CASSLDSVGETQYF	TGCGCCAGCAGCTTGGACTCTGTCGGAGAGACCCAGTACTTC
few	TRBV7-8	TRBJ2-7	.	CASSLGILLEQYF	TGTGCCAGCAGCCTCGGGATCCTTTTGGAGCAGTACTTC